This TCR beta chain was retrieved from a study of blood T cell repertoires in COVID-19. Study information: PBMCs, B-cell-depleted T cells, or T cells were the source of the cDNA or gDNA that made up the material.

Authors' analysis steps: Reference gene primer amplification in the assay estimated nucleated cell counts. Assay: immunoSEQ multiplex PCR; the TCRdb copy retains only in-frame clones and omits some. D and trimming come from the DNA, and the V and J calls and clone size come from that table. The sample lists around 63,000 clones, 80% occurring once. The germline V and J ends were trimmed by 5 bases and 8 bases, with 19 bases remaining between them. CDR3 length: 16 residues. Germline V gene sequence: CDR1 SGHAT, CDR2 FQNNGV. The receptor was derived from a man aged 55 to 70 with acute or convalescent COVID-19. V is TRBV11-2 and J is TRBJ1-6, with a weak D call TRBD1 (6 bases). Sample: peripheral blood. The CDR3 coding sequence is TGTGCCAGCAGCCAAACGGGGGGGCTTCGGGATTCACCCCTCCACTTT. Encoded protein: CASSQTGGLRDSPLHF.